One and the same sample provided the 21 T cell receptor beta chains below, sequenced in a study of blood T cell repertoires in COVID-19. The data were produced by immunoSEQ multiplex PCR, yet TCRdb's version contains in-frame clones alone and is incomplete. The sample contains roughly 220,000 clones, around 88% of which appear only once. Sequenced sample: PBMCs or T cells enriched from blood (not recorded which). All receptors derive from a woman in her fifties or sixties with acute COVID-19.

The gene calls are TRBV5-1 and TRBJ2-3; 7 nucleotides line up with TRBD2. CDR3 length: 16 residues. Losses at the gene ends were 0 bases for V and 2 bases for J; bases not matched to a gene: 6. The germline gives CDR1 SGHRS, CDR2 YFSETQ. The CDR3 region has the DNA TGCGCCAGCAGCTTGGCGAGCGGGATTCCCACAGATACGCAGTATTTT. This gives the protein CASSLASGIPTDTQYF.

The V and J genes are TRBV9 and TRBJ2-1; 9 nucleotides match TRBD1. CDR1 SGDLS and CDR2 YYNGEE come from the germline V gene. The CDR3 has 15 amino acids. Trimming cost V 0 bases and J 9 bases; bases outside gene matches: 7. Here the CDR3 reads CASSVDWGQGAEQFF. CDR3 sequence (DNA): TGTGCCAGCAGCGTAGATTGGGGACAGGGTGCTGAGCAGTTCTTC.

V gene TRBV9 combines with J gene TRBJ2-1, with 7 bases lining up with TRBD1. CDR3 length: 15 residues. Germline V gene sequence: CDR1 SGDLS, CDR2 YYNGEE. Trimming removed 4 bases from V and 7 bases from J; junction bases left unmatched: 11. CDR3 coding DNA: TGTGCCAGCAGCCTATACCCGGACAGGTCGAATGAGCAGTTCTTC. The encoded protein is CASSLYPDRSNEQFF. The entire variable domain, with the rest obtained from reference TRBV9 and TRBJ2-1, is as follows: DSGVTQTPKHLITATGQRVTLRCSPRSGDLSVYWYQQSLDQGLQFLIQYYNGEERAKGNILERFSAQQFPDLHSELNLSSLELGDSALYFCASSLYPDRSNEQFFGPGTRLTVL.

The chain has TRBV7-3 and TRBJ1-2, with 9 nucleotides matching TRBD1. With 2 bases clipped from V and 7 bases from J, the junction kept 5 bases outside the gene matches. From germline, CDR1 is SGHTA and CDR2 FQGTGA. This CDR3 is 14 amino acids long. The CDR3 nucleotides read TGTGCCAGCAGCTTATTACAGGGGGCGGGTGGCTACACCTTC. Translation gives CASSLLQGAGGYTF.

The chain has TRBV29-1 and TRBJ2-7; TRBD1 matches at 8 bases. The CDR3 sequence is 13 residues long. Germline V CDR1 and CDR2: SQVTM, ANQGSEA. After removal of 1 base from V and 6 bases from J, the junction contained 5 bases not matched to a gene. The CDR3 sequence: CSVEGQGAREQYF. CDR3 DNA: TGCAGCGTTGAAGGCCAGGGGGCGCGCGAGCAGTACTTC.

V is TRBV6-6 and J is TRBJ2-7; TRBD2 aligns across 13 bases. The CDR3 extends over 15 amino acids. Looked up from germline, CDR1 is MNHNY and CDR2 is SVGAGI (reference sequence). Losses at the gene ends were 6 bases for V and 6 bases for J; bases not matched to a gene: 8. The CDR3 DNA reads as TGTGCCAGCAGCCTCGGGACTAGCGGGACGAGCGAGCAGTACTTC. This sequence encodes CASSLGTSGTSEQYF.

The rearrangement links TRBV28 to TRBJ2-7, with a weak D call TRBD1 (5 bases). CDR1 MDHEN and CDR2 SYDVKM come from the germline V gene. V was clipped by 4 bases and J by 2 bases, with 6 bases between them. This CDR3 spans 12 amino acids. The DNA of the CDR3 is TGTGCCAGCAGTTCAGGGCCCTACGAGCAGTACTTC. Its protein product is CASSSGPYEQYF.

The chain carries TRBV7-2 and TRBJ2-1, with 14 bases aligning to TRBD2. Per germline, CDR1 SGHTA and CDR2 FQGNSA. After removal of 5 bases from V and 10 bases from J, the junction contained 13 bases not matched to a gene. The CDR3 contains 17 residues. The CDR3 loop reads CASSTNGLAGGPREQFF. The CDR3 bases are TGTGCCAGCAGCACCAACGGACTAGCGGGAGGCCCCCGGGAGCAGTTCTTC.

CDR3 sequence reads: CASSLWGDSSGANVLTF. As DNA, the CDR3 is TGTGCCAGCAGCTTATGGGGGGACAGCTCTGGGGCCAACGTCCTGACTTTC. This rearrangement joins TRBV7-3 to TRBJ2-6, with D tentatively TRBD1 (7 bases). Trimming removed 2 bases from V and 0 bases from J, with 11 bases in between. Germline CDR1 reads SGHTA; CDR2 reads FQGTGA. The CDR3 has 17 amino acids.

The chain has TRBV28 and TRBJ1-5; a possible D gene is TRBD1 (6 bases). Germline V lookup: CDR1 MDHEN, CDR2 SYDVKM. The CDR3 covers 15 residues. V was cut by 6 bases and J by 0 bases, with 12 bases left in between. In DNA, the CDR3 is TGTGCCAGCAGAGGGGGGGGGTATAGCAATCAGCCCCAGCATTTT. Amino acid sequence: CASRGGGYSNQPQHF. The full variable domain, its missing parts supplied by reference TRBV28 and TRBJ1-5, is DVKVTQSSRYLVKRTGEKVFLECVQDMDHENMFWYRQDPGLGLRLIYFSYDVKMKEKGDIPEGYSVSREKKERFSLILESASTNQTSMYLCASRGGGYSNQPQHFGDGTRLSIL.

This rearrangement joins TRBV27 to TRBJ1-6, with 8 bases that match TRBD1. The CDR3 is 15 amino acids. The germline V gene has CDR1 MNHEY and CDR2 SMNVEV (reference sequence). V dropped 6 bases and J dropped 10; count of bases not matched to a gene: 11. The CDR3: CASRYDRGGRSPLHF. The CDR3 region has the DNA TGTGCCAGCAGATATGACAGGGGAGGGAGATCACCCCTCCACTTT.

The chain uses TRBV2 and TRBJ1-2; D unclear. The CDR3 spans 15 residues. Germline V lookup: CDR1 SNHLY, CDR2 FYNNEI. V lost 6 bases and J 10 bases, leaving 24 bases between the germline ends. The CDR3 nucleotides are TGTGCCAGCAGCTCCCCACTTCGGACTTCCCGGCTCTACACCTTC. Its protein product is CASSSPLRTSRLYTF.

The CDR3: CASSFPPGSTNEKLFF. The CDR3 nucleotides read TGTGCCAGCAGTTTCCCTCCAGGGTCTACTAATGAAAAACTGTTTTTT. This rearrangement joins TRBV28 to TRBJ1-4; weak D call: TRBD1 (5 bases). Trimming took off 3 bases at V and 2 bases at J, with 13 bases between the two ends. Germline V gene sequence: CDR1 MDHEN, CDR2 SYDVKM. This CDR3 is 16 amino acids long.

This chain links TRBV7-3 with TRBJ2-3; TRBD2 aligns across 7 bases. CDR1 is SGHTA, CDR2 FQGTGA, per germline. J gave up 3 bases and V 6 bases, and 3 bases lay outside the gene matches. The CDR3 has 13 amino acids. The chain's CDR3 is CASRVAGTDTQYF. The CDR3 bases are TGTGCCAGCAGAGTAGCGGGTACAGATACGCAGTATTTT.

This chain links TRBV6-2 or TRBV6-3 with TRBJ2-7; 10 positions agree with TRBD2. Germline CDR1 reads MNHEY; CDR2 reads SVGEGT. The CDR3 is made up of 14 amino acids. The junction had 3 bases not matched to a gene; V was cut back by 4 bases and J by 3 bases. This chain's CDR3 is CASSLAGGLYEQYF. The CDR3 DNA reads as TGTGCCAGCAGTTTAGCGGGAGGTCTCTACGAGCAGTACTTC.

The rearrangement links TRBV3-1 (or the pseudogene TRBV3-2) to TRBJ1-1; no reliable D call. Germline CDR1 LGHDT, CDR2 YNNKEL (reference sequence). The length of the CDR3 is 12 residues. V gave up 7 bases and J gave up 7 bases, with 13 bases separating them. Written as DNA, the CDR3 is TGTGCCAGCACCTCCGAGGTCGGTGAAGCTTTCTTT. As protein: CASTSEVGEAFF.

The V call is TRBV27, the J call TRBJ1-1; a possible D gene is TRBD1 (5 bases). Between the trimmed V and J ends, which lost 4 bases and 1 base, there was a span of 13 bases. Germline V gives CDR1 MNHEY, CDR2 SMNVEV (reference sequence). The CDR3 is 15 residues long. The CDR3 is CASSSRVISNTEAFF. The CDR3 DNA reads TGTGCCAGCAGTTCCAGGGTAATTTCGAACACTGAAGCTTTCTTT.

The J gene is TRBJ2-5, the V gene TRBV30; a weak D match, TRBD2 (7 bases). There are 11 residues in the CDR3. Germline assignment: CDR1 GTSNPN and CDR2 SVGIG (reference sequence). V gave up 4 bases and J gave up 5 bases, with 8 bases separating them. The CDR3 nucleotides read TGTGCCTGGAAGGGGGGGGAGACCCAGTACTTC. Its protein is CAWKGGETQYF.

This chain joins TRBV21-1 and TRBJ2-1; the table's D call, TRBD2, has no DNA check behind it. TRBV21-1 is a pseudogene locus. The CDR3 loop spans 17 amino acids. DNA of the CDR3: TGTGCCAGCAGCAAAGGAGGGCTAGCGGGACGATACAATGAGCAGTTCTTC. It is translated as CASSKGGLAGRYNEQFF.

V is TRBV6-6 and J is TRBJ1-4, with a tentative D call TRBD1 (5 bases). CDR3 length: 15 amino acids. Germline CDR1 is MNHNY and CDR2 is SVGAGI (reference sequence). V shed 6 bases and J shed 5 bases, with 16 bases lying between them. The CDR3 reads CASSTQAGRNEKLFF. In nucleotides, the CDR3 is TGTGCCAGCAGCACCCAGGCAGGGCGGAATGAAAAACTGTTTTTT.

V usage is TRBV20-1 and J usage is TRBJ2-7; no definite D call. The CDR3 sequence is 11 residues long. CDR1 is DFQATT, CDR2 SNEGSKA, per germline (reference sequence). Trimming took 2 bases from V and 6 from J, leaving 8 bases between them. The CDR3 coding sequence is TGCAGTGCTAGAATTAACGGCGAGCAGTACTTC. This sequence encodes CSARINGEQYF.